Listed here are 30 T cell receptor beta chains from one sample, sequenced in a study of cytotoxic CD8 clonotypes in ibrutinib-treated CLL. The method was immunoSEQ multiplex PCR; TCRdb's version includes in-frame clones alone and lacks a portion of them. The repertoire holds tens of thousands of clones, about 64% seen once, with about 30% in the top ten. The sample was PBMCs, taken after 24 months of ibrutinib treatment. These receptors were taken from a human donor with chronic lymphocytic leukemia.

The V gene is TRBV20-1, the J gene TRBJ2-5; 11 nucleotides line up with TRBD1. This CDR3 is 11 amino acids long. Trimming took 3 bases from V and 11 from J; bases not matched to a gene: 2. Germline V gene data show CDR1 as DFQATT and CDR2 as SNEGSKA (reference sequence). The CDR3 DNA reads as TGCAGTGCTAGGGGACAGGGGGTGCAGTACTTC. Its protein product is CSARGQGVQYF.

This clone occurred many times. The genes are TRBV4-1 and TRBJ2-5; D possibly corresponds to TRBD2 (6 bases). Deletions cut 1 base from V and 5 bases from J, with 11 bases between. The CDR3 sequence is 14 residues long. The germline V gene encodes CDR1 MGHRA and CDR2 YSYEKL. The CDR3 sequence is CASSQGEGRETQYF. The CDR3 region has the DNA TGCGCCAGCAGCCAAGGTGAAGGGAGGGAGACCCAGTACTTC.

The rearrangement joins TRBV27 to TRBJ2-5; maybe TRBD1 (5 bases). The V gene's germline CDR1 is MNHEY and CDR2 SMNVEV (reference sequence). Trimming removed 5 bases from V and 5 bases from J, with 12 bases in between. CDR3 length: 13 residues. The CDR3 DNA reads TGTGCCAGCAGTCAGGGTGGGGCGGAGACCCAGTACTTC. Amino acid sequence: CASSQGGAETQYF.

The chain joins TRBV2 to TRBJ2-7; D is unclear. The CDR3 spans 15 residues. V shed 6 bases and J shed 4 bases, with 19 bases lying between them. Germline V lookup: CDR1 SNHLY, CDR2 FYNNEI. CDR3 sequence reads: CASRLHGKDLYEQYF. CDR3 DNA: TGTGCCAGCAGGTTACACGGAAAGGATCTTTACGAGCAGTACTTC.

The chain combines TRBV6-1 with TRBJ1-4; TRBD1 is a possible D gene (6 bases). V lost 3 bases and J 7 bases, leaving 9 bases between the germline ends. Germline CDR1 and CDR2: MNHNS and SASEGT. This CDR3 region has 13 residues. This CDR3 is CASSEGASEKLFF. For the CDR3, the DNA is TGTGCCAGCAGTGAGGGGGCGAGTGAAAAACTGTTTTTT.

The chain is built from TRBV7-9 and TRBJ2-7, with 9 bases lining up with TRBD2. Germline assignment: CDR1 SEHNR and CDR2 FQNEAQ (reference sequence). V dropped 2 bases and J dropped 2; count of bases not matched to a gene: 10. The CDR3 sequence is 17 residues long. The CDR3 bases are TGTGCCAGCAGCTTACTGCACCTAATAGCGGGGGCCTACGAGCAGTACTTC. It translates to CASSLLHLIAGAYEQYF.

The chain employs TRBV5-1 and TRBJ2-3; 7 positions match TRBD1. From germline, CDR1 is SGHRS and CDR2 YFSETQ. This CDR3 region has 14 residues. V was clipped by 4 bases and J by 1 base; unmatched bases: 3. The CDR3: CASSRDSRTDTQYF. CDR3 DNA: TGCGCCAGCAGCCGGGACAGCCGCACAGATACGCAGTATTTT.

This clone appeared a few times. The rearrangement links TRBV2 to TRBJ2-1; D possibly corresponds to TRBD2 (5 bases). The CDR3 loop spans 14 amino acids. Trimming cost V 3 bases and J 5 bases, with 11 bases left between them. Per germline, CDR1 SNHLY and CDR2 FYNNEI. The CDR3 DNA sequence: TGTGCCAGCAGTGACTACGAGGGCGACAATGAGCAGTTCTTC. Its translation: CASSDYEGDNEQFF.

The CDR3 DNA follows: TGTGCCAGCAGCTTTATATCGGGACAGAACACCGGGGAGCTGTTTTTT. Translating gives CASSFISGQNTGELFF. The V gene is TRBV7-8, the J gene TRBJ2-2; TRBD1 might be the D (6 bases). There are 16 residues in the CDR3. Germline V gene sequence: CDR1 SGHVS, CDR2 FQNEAQ. The V gene lost 3 bases and the J gene lost 1 base, with 12 bases spanning the gap.

The CDR3 spells CASSLGLGHRQPQHF. In nucleotides, the CDR3 is TGTGCCAGCAGCTTGGGGTTAGGGCATCGTCAGCCCCAGCATTTT. V is TRBV5-6 and J is TRBJ1-5; no clear D gene. The germline V gene has CDR1 SGHDT and CDR2 YYEEEE. V was clipped by 0 bases and J by 6 bases, with 13 bases between them. This CDR3 has 15 amino acids.

The V call is TRBV27, the J call TRBJ1-2; no definite D call. The ends were cut back, 0 bases at V and 2 bases at J, with 7 bases in the middle. Per the germline V gene, CDR1 is MNHEY and CDR2 is SMNVEV (reference sequence). This CDR3 has 14 amino acids. CDR3 sequence (DNA): TGTGCCAGCAGTTTATCGACTGGGAACTATGGCTACACCTTC. It encodes CASSLSTGNYGYTF.

This clone turned up a few times. The chain has TRBV10-2 and TRBJ2-2; TRBD1 is a possible D gene (6 bases). Germline CDR1 is WSHSY and CDR2 is SAAADI. The CDR3 loop spans 15 amino acids. V was cut by 5 bases and J by 0 bases, with 10 bases left in between. This CDR3 reads CASSLDRPNTGELFF. CDR3 DNA sequence: TGCGCCAGCAGTTTGGACAGACCGAACACCGGGGAGCTGTTTTTT.

In its sample, this clone was seen a few times. This sequence joins TRBV6-6 and TRBJ1-5; D may be TRBD1 (6 bases). Germline loops: CDR1 MNHNY, CDR2 SVGAGI (reference sequence). The CDR3 totals 15 residues. V was trimmed by 3 bases and J by 3 bases, leaving 12 bases between them. The CDR3 nucleotides are TGTGCCAGCAGTTATGTGGCAGGGGTCAATCAGCCCCAGCATTTT. Encoded protein: CASSYVAGVNQPQHF.

The rearrangement joins TRBV12-5 to TRBJ2-2, with 7 positions matching TRBD1. The length of the CDR3 is 15 residues. Germline V lookup: CDR1 LGHNT, CDR2 FRNRAP. V trimming: 1 base; J trimming: 6 bases; junction bases outside the gene matches: 5. The CDR3 loop reads CASGLGQGGPGELFF. As DNA, the CDR3 is TGTGCTAGTGGTTTGGGACAGGGTGGGCCCGGGGAGCTGTTTTTT.

The chain joins TRBV7-6 to TRBJ2-3, with D hard to call. The germline V gene has CDR1 SGHVS and CDR2 FNYEAQ. There are 14 residues in the CDR3. V lost 6 bases and J lost 2, with 12 bases in between. This CDR3 is CASSTLGNTDTQYF. In DNA, the CDR3 is TGTGCCAGCAGTACATTAGGGAACACAGATACGCAGTATTTT.

This clone appeared a few times. The rearrangement links TRBV2 to TRBJ1-6; a weak D match, TRBD1 (6 bases). Trimming shortened V by 2 bases and J by 7 bases, and 12 bases separated the two germline ends. CDR3 length equals 15 residues. Germline-derived CDR1 and CDR2 are SNHLY and FYNNEI. CDR3 region: CASSEWGALNSPLHF. The DNA of the CDR3 is TGTGCCAGCAGTGAATGGGGGGCACTAAATTCACCCCTCCACTTT.

The rearrangement joins TRBV27 to TRBJ2-7, with 8 bases identical to TRBD1. The V segment lost 6 bases and the J segment 2 bases; nucleotides outside the gene matches: 6. In germline, CDR1 is MNHEY, CDR2 SMNVEV (reference sequence). The CDR3 is 14 amino acids. The CDR3 nucleotides are TGTGCCAGCAGCTCCCGACAGGGGACCTACGAGCAGTACTTC. Its protein product is CASSSRQGTYEQYF.

The genes are TRBV27 and TRBJ1-1, with TRBD1 identical over 10 bases. Germline V gives CDR1 MNHEY, CDR2 SMNVEV (reference sequence). The CDR3 extends over 14 amino acids. Germline trimming cut 3 bases from V and 5 bases from J; bases unmatched to any gene: 3. The CDR3: CASSFSGQGTEAFF. DNA for the CDR3: TGTGCCAGCAGTTTTTCGGGACAGGGGACTGAAGCTTTCTTT.

The J gene is TRBJ2-5, the V gene TRBV5-4; TRBD1 matches 7 bases. Losses at the gene ends were 2 bases for V and 4 bases for J; bases not matched to a gene: 2. The germline gives CDR1 SGHNT, CDR2 YYREEE (reference sequence). This CDR3 has 13 amino acids. The CDR3 loop reads CASSFRQGETQYF. CDR3 nucleotide sequence: TGTGCCAGCAGCTTCCGACAGGGAGAGACCCAGTACTTC.

The rearrangement joins TRBV5-1 to TRBJ2-6; possibly TRBD1 for D (5 bases). Germline V gene sequence: CDR1 SGHRS, CDR2 YFSETQ. Trimming left V 3 bases short and J 0 bases short, with 10 bases between. This CDR3 spans 16 amino acids. The CDR3 bases are TGCGCCAGCAGCTGGGTGACAGCCTCTGGGGCCAACGTCCTGACTTTC. Its translation: CASSWVTASGANVLTF. Full variable domain (remainder filled in from reference TRBV5-1 and TRBJ2-6): KAGVTQTPRYLIKTRGQQVTLSCSPISGHRSVSWYQQTPGQGLQFLFEYFSETQRNKGNFPGRFSGRQFSNSRSEMNVSTLELGDSALYLCASSWVTASGANVLTFGAGSRLTVL.

The CDR3 coding sequence is TGTGCCAGCAGCTTTAAATTGGGGGGGGGCGATACGCAGTATTTT. It translates to CASSFKLGGGDTQYF. The chain links TRBV7-6 to TRBJ2-3; D might be TRBD2 (7 bases). Trimming left V 3 bases short and J 6 bases short, with 16 bases between. The CDR3 contains 15 residues. Germline V gene sequence: CDR1 SGHVS, CDR2 FNYEAQ.

The rearrangement joins TRBV19 to TRBJ1-5; maybe TRBD1 (5 bases). Per the germline V gene, CDR1 is LNHDA and CDR2 is SQIVND (reference sequence). The CDR3 totals 13 residues. Deletions cut 8 bases from V and 5 bases from J, with 13 bases between. This CDR3 is CASLGRVDQPQHF. The CDR3 DNA follows: TGTGCCAGTCTCGGCAGGGTTGATCAGCCCCAGCATTTT.

This clone has only a few counts. The V gene is TRBV5-4, the J gene TRBJ2-7; TRBD1 matches at 9 bases. This CDR3 region has 17 residues. Germline V CDR1 and CDR2: SGHNT, YYREEE (reference sequence). Trimming took 0 bases from V and 2 from J; bases not matched to a gene: 9. Written as DNA, the CDR3 is TGTGCCAGCAGCTTGGGGCCCCCCGGGACAGGGCCCTACGAGCAGTACTTC. It yields the protein CASSLGPPGTGPYEQYF.

This clone is classed as medium-sized. This chain joins TRBV4-2 and TRBJ2-1; no clear D gene. The CDR3 sequence is 12 residues long. Trimming took off 6 bases at V and 6 bases at J, with 9 bases between the two ends. CDR1 and CDR2 (germline): LGHNA, YNFKEQ. The CDR3 bases are TGTGCCAGCAGTGGGTACAGCAATGAGCAGTTCTTC. Encoded protein: CASSGYSNEQFF.

Within the sample, this clone is medium-sized (0.01 to 0.1%). This rearrangement joins TRBV10-1 to TRBJ1-4; D gene uncertain. V lost 3 bases, J lost 5 bases, and 4 bases lay in between. Per the germline V gene, CDR1 is WNHNN and CDR2 is SYGVQD (reference sequence). The CDR3 covers 12 residues. The CDR3 bases are TGCGCCAGCAGTGATATCAATGAAAAACTGTTTTTT. Encoded protein: CASSDINEKLFF.

V usage is TRBV5-6 and J usage is TRBJ2-5; D uncertain. V was shortened by 2 bases and J by 4 bases, with 6 bases between the two germline ends. This CDR3 is built from 12 residues. Germline CDR1 SGHDT, CDR2 YYEEEE. The CDR3 coding sequence is TGTGCCAGCAGCTTATGGACAGAGACCCAGTACTTC. It codes for CASSLWTETQYF.

This chain uses TRBV5-6 with TRBJ1-1; D remains unclear. The CDR3 contains 15 residues. Trimming took 3 bases from V and 3 from J, leaving 15 bases between them. Germline-derived CDR1 and CDR2 are SGHDT and YYEEEE. As DNA, the CDR3 is TGTGCCAGCAGCTCCCCCAGCGTCCCGCACACTGAAGCTTTCTTT. This gives the protein CASSSPSVPHTEAFF.

The rearrangement joins TRBV21-1 to TRBJ1-5. TRBV21-1 corresponds to a pseudogene. The CDR3 is made up of 16 amino acids. CDR3 bases: TGTGCCAGCACCATGGGGGAGGGGATAAGCAATCAGCCCCAGCATTTT. Translation gives CASTMGEGISNQPQHF.

The chain combines TRBV5-1 with TRBJ2-3; tentatively, D is TRBD1 or TRBD2 (5 bases each). V gave up 3 bases and J gave up 0 bases, with 17 bases separating them. CDR1 SGHRS and CDR2 YFSETQ come from the germline V gene. This CDR3 comprises 17 residues. The CDR3: CASSYSTGTASTDTQYF. The CDR3 DNA reads TGCGCCAGCAGCTACTCCACCGGGACCGCGAGCACAGATACGCAGTATTTT. Combining the CDR3 with reference TRBV5-1 and TRBJ2-3 gives the whole variable domain KAGVTQTPRYLIKTRGQQVTLSCSPISGHRSVSWYQQTPGQGLQFLFEYFSETQRNKGNFPGRFSGRQFSNSRSEMNVSTLELGDSALYLCASSYSTGTASTDTQYFGPGTRLTVL.

Notes on this clone: At one end the junction does not follow the germline gene, possibly because of a read error. The chain has TRBV7-9 and TRBJ1-4; perhaps TRBD1 as D (5 bases). Germline lookup yields CDR1 SEHNR and CDR2 FQNEAQ (reference sequence). The CDR3 sequence is 14 residues long. Written as DNA, the CDR3 is TGTGCCAGCAGCTTAGAGGGAGGGGATGAGAAACTGTTTTTT. This codes for CASSLEGGDEKLFF.